Sequencing of this T cell receptor beta chain was carried out in a study of T-cell memory formation after mild COVID-19 (dated by TCRdb to about 2021). Regarding the research as a whole: Most TCR sequence clusters were specific to one of the two donors. Two young, previously healthy adult volunteers made up the cohort, one male and one female. T-cell clones expanding and contracting after mild COVID-19 in two donors were tracked by longitudinal TCRalpha and TCRbeta repertoire sequencing. Findings and caveats that apply to the study as a whole: SARS-CoV-2 specificity was not confirmed for the second-wave clones peaking on day 37. Some responding clones were detected in pre-infection memory, suggesting pre-existing cross-reactive memory T cells joined the SARS-CoV-2 response. Only a couple of mild cases were covered in the study, and larger cohorts including severe cases with pre-infection samples were considered necessary. Clones contracting from day 15 to 85 had balanced CD4/CD8 phenotypes, while a second wave expanding from day 15 to 37 was biased towards CD4+. Contracting CD4+ clones appeared mostly in the CM and EM memory subsets, whereas CD8+ clones were enriched in EMRA.

Reading from cysteine to phenylalanine, the CDR3 counts 15 amino acids. Solely the CDR3 DNA is kept, with 45 bases framed from the first base. CDR1 and CDR2 are read off the germline V gene as SGHRS and YFSETQ. V sheds 0 bases and J sheds 1 base, leaving 10 bases between their ends. PBMCs were isolated by Ficoll-Paque density gradient centrifugation. Concerning this clonotype itself: It has no known antigen specificity. Per-base qualities were not stored, and no clone one base away is much larger.

Sequencing was performed on an Illumina NovaSeq 6000. TCRalpha and TCRbeta cDNA libraries were constructed by 5'RACE with constant-segment primers, with sample barcodes and unique molecular identifiers being introduced. Trizol reagent was used to extract RNA from every sample. The libraries were amplified in two PCR steps, and the second step added a second sample barcode and Illumina TruSeq adapters. Sequencing of the libraries was done on an Illumina NovaSeq, producing 2 x 150 bp paired-end reads. The authors processed their data as follows. Reads were demultiplexed and collapsed into UMI-guided consensus sequences with migec v1.2.7. Using mixcr v2.1.11, UMI consensuses were aligned to TRA and TRB V and J templates and then assembled into clonotypes. A clonotype was counted as expanded or contracted only if both edgeR and NoisET called the change significant, with noise models trained on biological replicates. edgeR calls used a false discovery rate-adjusted p below 0.01 and a log2 fold-change threshold of 1. As an exploratory analysis of dynamics, PCA with hierarchical clustering was applied to max-normalized trajectories of the 1000 most abundant clonotypes. Each responding clone was given a CD4 or CD8 phenotype based on the CD4+ and CD8+ repertoires, which had been sequenced separately. Clones were called with MiXCR by TCRdb after fastp trimmed the public reads at Q25, and only in-frame beta chains were retained. CDR3 protein duplicates are merged, each entry listing the most common genes and DNA. TCRdb's processing, not the study's, gives the V and J calls here. The sample includes about 180,000 distinct CDR3 sequences, with more than 15% observed a single time. The top ten hold about 2.1% of the sample.

Here the chain combines TRBV5-1 and TRBJ1-1; the D segment cannot be called with confidence. The sample was PBMCs or a T cell subset sorted from them (not recorded which). This TCR was recovered from an adult woman who had mild COVID-19 (a few samples of this study predate the infection). The sample titles of this study are shuffled in the database, so cell type and time point are left out; the donor was told from shared clones. The DNA is TGCGCCAGCAGCTTGGATCCGGCCGCGAACACTGAAGCTTTCTTT. Its coded protein is CASSLDPAANTEAFF. Extended through the reference TRBV5-1 and TRBJ1-1 proteins, this CDR3 yields the full variable domain: KAGVTQTPRYLIKTRGQQVTLSCSPISGHRSVSWYQQTPGQGLQFLFEYFSETQRNKGNFPGRFSGRQFSNSRSEMNVSTLELGDSALYLCASSLDPAANTEAFFGQGTRLTVV.